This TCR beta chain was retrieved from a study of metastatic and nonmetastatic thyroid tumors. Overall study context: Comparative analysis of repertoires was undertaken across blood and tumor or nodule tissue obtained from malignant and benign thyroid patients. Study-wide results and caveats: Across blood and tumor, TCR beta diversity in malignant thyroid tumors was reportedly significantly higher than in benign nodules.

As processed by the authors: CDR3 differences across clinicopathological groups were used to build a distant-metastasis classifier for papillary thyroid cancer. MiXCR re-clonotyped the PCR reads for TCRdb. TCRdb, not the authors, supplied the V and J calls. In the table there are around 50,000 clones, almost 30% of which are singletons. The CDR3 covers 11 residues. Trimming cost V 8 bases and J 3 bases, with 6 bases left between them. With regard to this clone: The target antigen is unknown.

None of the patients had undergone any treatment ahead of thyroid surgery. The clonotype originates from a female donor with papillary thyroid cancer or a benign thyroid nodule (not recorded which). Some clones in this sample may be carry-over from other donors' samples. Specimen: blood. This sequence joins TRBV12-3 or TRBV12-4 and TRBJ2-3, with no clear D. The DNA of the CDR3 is TGTGCCAGCCTGGGGACAGATACGCAGTATTTT. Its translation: CASLGTDTQYF.